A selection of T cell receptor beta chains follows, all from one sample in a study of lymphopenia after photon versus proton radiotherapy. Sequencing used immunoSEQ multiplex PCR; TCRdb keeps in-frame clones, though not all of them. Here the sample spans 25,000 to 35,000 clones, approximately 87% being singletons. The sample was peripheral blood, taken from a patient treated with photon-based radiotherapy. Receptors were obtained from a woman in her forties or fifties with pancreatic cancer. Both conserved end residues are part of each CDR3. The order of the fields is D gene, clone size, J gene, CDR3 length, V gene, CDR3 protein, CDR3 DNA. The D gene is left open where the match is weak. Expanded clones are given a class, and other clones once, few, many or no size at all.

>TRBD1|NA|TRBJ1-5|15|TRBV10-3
CAISESQGANQPQHF
TGTGCCATCAGTGAGTCGCAGGGGGCCAACCAGCCCCAGCATTTT
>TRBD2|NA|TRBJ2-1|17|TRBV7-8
CASSLRASGNSYNEQFF
TGTGCCAGCAGCTTACGGGCTAGCGGAAACTCCTACAATGAGCAGTTCTTC
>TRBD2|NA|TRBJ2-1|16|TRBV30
CAQTFLAGGPGNEQFF
TGTGCCCAGACGTTCCTAGCGGGAGGGCCGGGGAATGAGCAGTTCTTC
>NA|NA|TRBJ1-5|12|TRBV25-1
CASSHSNQPQHF
TGTGCCAGCTCGCATAGCAATCAGCCCCAGCATTTT
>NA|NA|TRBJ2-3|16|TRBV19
CASSPHTGTWTDTQYF
TGTGCCAGTAGTCCCCACACAGGGACTTGGACAGATACGCAGTATTTT
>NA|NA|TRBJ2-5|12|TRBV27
CAIGQPQETQYF
TGTGCCATTGGACAACCTCAAGAGACCCAGTACTTC
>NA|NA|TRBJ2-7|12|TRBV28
CASIGNSYEQYF
TGTGCCAGCATAGGGAACAGCTACGAGCAGTACTTC
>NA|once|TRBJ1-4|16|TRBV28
CASSPNGRLSSEKLFF
TGTGCCAGCAGTCCGAACGGGCGTCTCAGCTCCGAAAAACTGTTTTTT
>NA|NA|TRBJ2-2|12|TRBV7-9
CASSPSTGELFF
TGTGCCAGCAGCCCCAGCACCGGGGAGCTGTTTTTT
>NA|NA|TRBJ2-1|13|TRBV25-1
CASSEGGYNEQFF
TGTGCCAGCAGTGAAGGGGGTTACAATGAGCAGTTCTTC
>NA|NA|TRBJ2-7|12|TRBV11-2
CASSLEVSQQYF
TGTGCCAGCAGCTTGGAGGTCTCCCAGCAGTACTTC
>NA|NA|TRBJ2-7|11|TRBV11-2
CASSLLREQYF
TGTGCCAGCAGCTTACTCCGGGAGCAGTACTTC
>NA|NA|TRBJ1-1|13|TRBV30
CAWSFWGGTEAFF
TGTGCCTGGAGTTTCTGGGGAGGGACTGAAGCTTTCTTT
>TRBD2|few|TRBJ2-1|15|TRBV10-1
CASSESASGGHEQFF
TGCGCCAGCAGTGAGAGCGCTAGCGGGGGTCATGAGCAGTTCTTC
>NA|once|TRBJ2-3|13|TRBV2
CASSREVEDTQYF
TGTGCCAGCAGCAGGGAAGTAGAAGATACGCAGTATTTT
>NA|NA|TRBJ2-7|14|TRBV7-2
CASSLRRDTYEQYF
TGTGCCAGCAGCTTACGGCGGGACACCTACGAGCAGTACTTC
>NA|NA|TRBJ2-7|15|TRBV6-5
CASSGDGRGAYEQYF
TGTGCCAGCAGTGGGGACGGCCGAGGGGCCTACGAGCAGTACTTC
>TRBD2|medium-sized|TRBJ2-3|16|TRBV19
CASSIGSGGYTDTQYF
TGTGCCAGTAGTATTGGTAGCGGGGGATACACAGATACGCAGTATTTT
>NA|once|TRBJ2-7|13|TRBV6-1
CASSEATDYEQYF
TGTGCCAGCAGTGAAGCGACCGACTACGAGCAGTACTTC
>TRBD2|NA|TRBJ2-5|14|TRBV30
CAWSMGLASETQYF
TGTGCCTGGAGTATGGGACTAGCGAGCGAGACCCAGTACTTC
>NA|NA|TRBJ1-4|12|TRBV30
CAWSRTREKLFF
TGTGCCTGGAGTCGTACTCGGGAAAAACTGTTTTTT
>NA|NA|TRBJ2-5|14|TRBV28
CASRPGRNRETQYF
TGTGCCAGCAGACCGGGACGTAATAGAGAGACCCAGTACTTC
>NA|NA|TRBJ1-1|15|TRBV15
CATSRDPGMNTEAFF
TGTGCCACCAGCAGAGATCCAGGGATGAACACTGAAGCTTTCTTT
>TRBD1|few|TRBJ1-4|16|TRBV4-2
CASSLQQGQGGEKLFF
TGTGCCAGCAGCCTCCAACAGGGACAGGGAGGAGAAAAACTGTTTTTT
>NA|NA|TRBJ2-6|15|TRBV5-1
CASSPTLSGANVLTF
TGCGCCAGCAGCCCCACGCTCTCTGGGGCCAACGTCCTGACTTTC
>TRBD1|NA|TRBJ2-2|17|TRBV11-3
CASSYLGDSAGAGELFF
TGTGCCAGCAGCTACCTTGGGGACAGTGCCGGTGCCGGGGAGCTGTTTTTT
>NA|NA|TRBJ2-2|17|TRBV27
CASSLLTVLGNAGELFF
TGTGCCAGCAGTTTATTAACGGTTCTAGGAAACGCCGGGGAGCTGTTTTTT
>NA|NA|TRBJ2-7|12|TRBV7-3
CASSPGYGEQYF
TGTGCCAGCAGCCCAGGATATGGGGAACAGTACTTC
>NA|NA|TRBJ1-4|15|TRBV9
CASSVGTDFNEKLFF
TGTGCCAGCAGCGTAGGGACAGACTTTAATGAAAAACTGTTTTTT
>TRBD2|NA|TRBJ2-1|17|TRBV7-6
CASSFGGKREGRNEQFF
TGTGCCAGCAGCTTCGGGGGCAAGCGGGAGGGCCGGAATGAGCAGTTCTTC
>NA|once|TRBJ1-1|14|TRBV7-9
CASSPPGGRTEAFF
TGTGCCAGCAGCCCTCCCGGGGGTAGAACTGAAGCTTTCTTT
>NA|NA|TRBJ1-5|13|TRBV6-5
CASSPIVNQPQHF
TGTGCCAGCAGTCCAATCGTCAATCAGCCCCAGCATTTT
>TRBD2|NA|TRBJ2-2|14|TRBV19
CASRGTRETGELFF
TGTGCCAGTAGAGGGACTAGAGAGACCGGGGAGCTGTTTTTT
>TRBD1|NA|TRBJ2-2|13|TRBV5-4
CASRFQGAGELFF
TGTGCCAGCAGGTTTCAGGGGGCCGGGGAGCTGTTTTTT
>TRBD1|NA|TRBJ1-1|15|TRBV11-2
CASSPKDRGWTEAFF
TGTGCCAGCAGCCCCAAGGACAGGGGGTGGACTGAAGCTTTCTTT
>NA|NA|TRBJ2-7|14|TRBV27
CASRAWGNPKEQYF
TGTGCCAGCAGGGCCTGGGGAAATCCTAAGGAGCAGTACTTC
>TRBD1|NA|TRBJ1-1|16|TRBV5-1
CASSLGAGGRNTEAFF
TGCGCCAGCAGCTTGGGGGCAGGGGGTAGGAACACTGAAGCTTTCTTT
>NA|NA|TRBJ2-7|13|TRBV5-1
CASSFPGDNEQYF
TGCGCCAGCAGCTTCCCGGGGGACAACGAGCAGTACTTC
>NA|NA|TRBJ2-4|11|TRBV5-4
CASSSGGIQYF
TGTGCCAGCAGCTCCGGGGGCATTCAGTACTTC
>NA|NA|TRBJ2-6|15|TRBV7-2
CASSLAGPGANVLTF
TGTGCCAGCAGCTTAGCAGGGCCCGGGGCCAACGTCCTGACTTTC
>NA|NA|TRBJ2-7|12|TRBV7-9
CASSLGGGEQYF
TGTGCCAGCAGCTTAGGAGGCGGGGAGCAGTACTTC
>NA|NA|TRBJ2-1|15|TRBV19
CASSISHNSYNEQFF
TGTGCCAGTAGTATTTCACACAACTCCTACAATGAGCAGTTCTTC
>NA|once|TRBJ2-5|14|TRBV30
CAWSVRQGEETQYF
TGTGCCTGGAGTGTACGCCAGGGTGAAGAGACCCAGTACTTC
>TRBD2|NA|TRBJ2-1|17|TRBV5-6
CASSPLAGSHSYNEQFF
TGTGCCAGCAGCCCTCTAGCGGGATCCCACTCCTACAATGAGCAGTTCTTC
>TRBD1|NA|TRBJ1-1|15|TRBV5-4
CASSFKGARETEAFF
TGTGCCAGCAGCTTCAAGGGGGCGCGTGAGACTGAAGCTTTCTTT
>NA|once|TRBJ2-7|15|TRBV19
CASSIRAGWAYEQYF
TGTGCCAGTAGTATACGGGCAGGCTGGGCCTACGAGCAGTACTTC
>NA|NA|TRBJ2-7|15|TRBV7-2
CASSYGLSSRYEQYF
TGTGCCAGCAGCTACGGACTCTCGTCGCGATACGAGCAGTACTTC
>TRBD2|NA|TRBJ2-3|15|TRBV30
CAWSWTSGSTDTQYF
TGTGCCTGGAGTTGGACTAGCGGAAGCACAGATACGCAGTATTTT
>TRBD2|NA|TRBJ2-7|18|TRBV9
CASSVARTSGSPPYEQYF
TGTGCCAGCAGCGTAGCACGGACTAGCGGGAGCCCTCCCTACGAGCAGTACTTC
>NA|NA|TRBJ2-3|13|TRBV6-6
CASREEGTDTQYF
TGTGCCAGCAGGGAGGAGGGCACAGATACGCAGTATTTT
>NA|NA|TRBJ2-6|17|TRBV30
CAWRRGRAKPGANVLTF
TGTGCCTGGAGGAGGGGCAGGGCGAAGCCTGGGGCCAACGTCCTGACTTTC
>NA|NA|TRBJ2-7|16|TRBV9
CASSVEWGGSTYEQYF
TGTGCCAGCAGCGTAGAATGGGGGGGCAGTACCTACGAGCAGTACTTC